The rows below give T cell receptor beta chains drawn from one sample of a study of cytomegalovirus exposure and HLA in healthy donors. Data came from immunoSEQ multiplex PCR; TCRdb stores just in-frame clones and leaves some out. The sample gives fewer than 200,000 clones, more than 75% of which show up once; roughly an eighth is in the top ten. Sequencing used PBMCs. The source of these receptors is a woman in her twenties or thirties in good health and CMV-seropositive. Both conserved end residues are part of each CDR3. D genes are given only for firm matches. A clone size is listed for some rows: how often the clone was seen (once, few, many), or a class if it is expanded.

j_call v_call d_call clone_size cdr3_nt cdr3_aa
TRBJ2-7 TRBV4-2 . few TGTGCCAGCAGCCAGCGCTCCTACGAGCAGTACTTC CASSQRSYEQYF
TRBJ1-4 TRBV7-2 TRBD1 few TGTGCCAGCAGCTTAGCCCCTGACAGGGATGAAAAACTGTTTTTT CASSLAPDRDEKLFF
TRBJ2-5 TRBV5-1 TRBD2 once TGCGCCAGCAGCTTGGCCGTAGCGGGAGGATTGATTTCTACGACCCAGTACTTC CASSLAVAGGLISTTQYF
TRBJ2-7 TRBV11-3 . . TGTGCCAGCAGCTTCGCGCGGGGACTCTACGAGCAGTACTTC CASSFARGLYEQYF
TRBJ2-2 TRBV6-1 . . TGTGCCAGCTGTCGGACAGTGGGTACCGGGGAGCTGTTTTTT CASCRTVGTGELFF
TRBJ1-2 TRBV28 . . TGTGCCAGCAGCACCTCGGGGGGCTTAACAAATGGCTACACCTTC CASSTSGGLTNGYTF
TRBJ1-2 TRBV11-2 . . TGTGCCAGCAGCTTAGAAGGGGATGGCTACACCTTC CASSLEGDGYTF
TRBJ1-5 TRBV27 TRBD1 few TGTGCCAGCAGCGGGGATGGACAGGGTCGTCAGCCCCAGCATTTT CASSGDGQGRQPQHF
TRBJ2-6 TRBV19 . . TGTGCCAGCCGCGCCAACTCTGGGGCCAACGTCCTGACTTTC CASRANSGANVLTF
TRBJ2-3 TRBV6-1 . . TGTGCCAGCAGTGAACTTAGGACAGACACAGATACGCAGTATTTT CASSELRTDTDTQYF
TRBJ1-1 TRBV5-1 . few TGCGCCAGCAGCCTCCGGGCAGGGTTGAACACTGAAGCTTTCTTT CASSLRAGLNTEAFF
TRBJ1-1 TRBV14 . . TGTGCCAGCAGCTACTTGTGGACAGAGATGAACACTGAAGCTTTCTTT CASSYLWTEMNTEAFF
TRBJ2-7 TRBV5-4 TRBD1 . TGTGCCAGCAGCTTGAAACAGGGGGCCCCCTACAAGCAGTACTTC CASSLKQGAPYKQYF
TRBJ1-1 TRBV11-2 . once TGTGCCAGCAGCTTGACAGGACTCATGAACACTGAAGCTTTCTTT CASSLTGLMNTEAFF
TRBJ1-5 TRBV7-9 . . TGTGCCAGCAGCTTAGGCCGGGACAACAATCAGCCCCAGCATTTT CASSLGRDNNQPQHF
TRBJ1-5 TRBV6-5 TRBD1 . TGTGCCAGCAGTAGGGACAGGAAAAATCAGCCCCAGCATTTT CASSRDRKNQPQHF
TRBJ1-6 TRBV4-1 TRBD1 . TGCGCCAGCAGCCAGCGCACAGGGGTCATTTCACCCCTCCACTTT CASSQRTGVISPLHF
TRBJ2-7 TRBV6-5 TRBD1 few TGTGCCAGCAGTTCCGGGACAGCCACCTACGAGCAGTACTTC CASSSGTATYEQYF
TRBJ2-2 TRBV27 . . TGTGCCAGCAGTTTAGCGGGATCCGGGAGGGAGCTGTTTTTT CASSLAGSGRELFF
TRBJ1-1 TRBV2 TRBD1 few TGTGCCAGCACCCTGGACAGGGAAGCTTTCTTT CASTLDREAFF
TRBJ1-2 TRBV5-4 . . TGTGCCAGCAGCTTGGGAGGAGCCCCAAGTCATGGCTACACCTTC CASSLGGAPSHGYTF
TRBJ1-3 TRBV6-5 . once TGTGCCAGCAGTTACAGGGGAGGGTCTGGAAACACCATATATTTT CASSYRGGSGNTIYF
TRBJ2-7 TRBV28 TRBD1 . TGTGCCAGCAGGGCGACAGGGGTTCCCTACGAGCAGTACTTC CASRATGVPYEQYF
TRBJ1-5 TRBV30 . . TGTGCCTGGAGTGTACGGGGGGCGGGGAGCAATCAGCCCCAGCATTTT CAWSVRGAGSNQPQHF
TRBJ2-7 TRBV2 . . TGTGCCAGCAGTGAAGGAGTAAGACGACTCTACGAGCAGTACTTC CASSEGVRRLYEQYF
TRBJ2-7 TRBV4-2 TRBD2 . TGTGCCAGCAGCCAAGACGCGCGGGGGGCTGGAAGCTCCTACGAGCAGTACTTC CASSQDARGAGSSYEQYF
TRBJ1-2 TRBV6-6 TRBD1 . TGTGCCAGCAGTTACGAGACAGGGGGCTATGGCTACACCTTC CASSYETGGYGYTF
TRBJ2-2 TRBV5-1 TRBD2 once TGCGCCAGCAGCTCCTCGGGACTAGGGATCACCGGGGAGCTGTTTTTT CASSSSGLGITGELFF
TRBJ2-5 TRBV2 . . TGTGCCAGCCGCCTAGCGGAGACCCAGTACTTC CASRLAETQYF
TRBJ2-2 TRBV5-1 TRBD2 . TGCGCCAGCAGCAGAAGAAGCAGCGGGGACACCGGGGAGCTGTTTTTT CASSRRSSGDTGELFF
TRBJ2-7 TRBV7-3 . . TGTGCCAGCAGCTCGACTCCTGGCGAGGCGGAGTACTTC CASSSTPGEAEYF
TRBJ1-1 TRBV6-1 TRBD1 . TGTGCCAGCAGTATAGACAGGGTTGGGACTGAAGCTTTCTTT CASSIDRVGTEAFF
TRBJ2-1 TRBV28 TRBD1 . TGTGCCAGCAGTAACAGGGGGTACAATGAGCAGTTCTTC CASSNRGYNEQFF